This T cell receptor beta chain stems from a study of blood T cell repertoires in COVID-19. Across the whole study: T cells, B-cell-depleted T cells, or PBMCs supplied cDNA or gDNA.

Germline V gene lookup returns CDR1 MNHEY and CDR2 SMNVEV (reference sequence). CDR3 length: 16 residues. Trimming removed 4 bases from V and 3 bases from J; junction bases left unmatched: 9. Per the authors' pipeline: Estimates of nucleated cell counts were drawn from the amplification of reference gene primers. TCRdb keeps only in-frame clones here, not all; method: immunoSEQ multiplex PCR. Clone size and the V and J calls come from that table; the DNA yielded D and trimming. This table has tens of thousands of clones, roughly 88% appearing once. The V and J genes are TRBV27 and TRBJ2-1; 7 nucleotides match TRBD1. The source of this sequence is a man aged 18-30 years with COVID-19, enrolled during active disease. What was sequenced was peripheral blood. The CDR3 sequence is CASSSYTGAGYNEQFF. As DNA, the CDR3 is TGTGCCAGCAGTTCCTACACAGGGGCTGGCTACAATGAGCAGTTCTTC.